This TCR beta chain emerged from a study of blood T cells in healthy people across ages. Germline V gene sequence: CDR1 MNHEY, CDR2 SMNVEV (reference sequence). The CDR3 sequence is 16 residues long. After removal of 7 bases from V and 4 bases from J, the junction contained 8 bases not matched to a gene. Sample-barcoded 5' priming and a J-beta primer mix drove a second PCR of roughly 7 to 11 cycles. Each CDR3 protein is one row after TCRdb ran MiXCR on the 5' RACE reads. Here the sample spans 950,000 to 1,200,000 distinct CDR3 sequences, 35% to 45% being singletons. The chain uses TRBV27 and TRBJ2-1, with TRBD2 matching 12 bases. The sample taken for sequencing was blood. The receptor's source is a man aged 18 to 35 in good health. This chain's CDR3 is CASTLLGLAGYNEQFF. In nucleotides, the CDR3 is TGTGCCAGCACCCTATTGGGACTAGCGGGTTACAATGAGCAGTTCTTC.